The 2 T cell receptor beta chains below were found in one sample sequenced in a study of cytomegalovirus exposure and HLA in healthy donors. PCR involved 60 Vbeta and 13 Jbeta primers. The data were produced by immunoSEQ multiplex PCR, yet TCRdb's version contains in-frame clones alone and is incomplete. The table lists some 150,000 clones, less than 9.5% of them singletons. What was sequenced was PBMCs. Every receptor here comes from a male donor in good health and CMV-seronegative.

This clone occurred a few times. In DNA, the CDR3 is TGTGCCAGTAGTACCTCCGGACTAGGACGAGAGACCCAGTACTTC. It is translated as CASSTSGLGRETQYF. The chain uses TRBV19 and TRBJ2-5; 7 bases fit TRBD2. Trimming cost V 4 bases and J 4 bases; bases outside gene matches: 9. This CDR3 region has 15 residues. CDR1 is LNHDA and CDR2 is SQIVND in the germline V gene (reference sequence).

This clone was detected a few times. The chain couples TRBV7-3 to TRBJ2-5, with 8 bases aligning to TRBD2. The CDR3 covers 16 residues. Germline-derived CDR1 and CDR2 are SGHTA and FQGTGA. V lost 1 base to trimming and J lost 3 bases; unmatched junction nucleotides: 7. As DNA, the CDR3 is TGTGCCAGCAGCTTAAACAGCGGGGGCCTCAAAGAGACCCAGTACTTC. Its translation: CASSLNSGGLKETQYF.